The T cell receptor (beta chain) under discussion was sequenced for a study of cytomegalovirus exposure and HLA in healthy donors. This CDR3 has 15 residues. Germline CDR1 reads MNHEY; CDR2 reads SVGAGI. Germline trimming cut 0 bases from V and 4 bases from J; bases unmatched to any gene: 3. Sequencing was performed with immunoSEQ multiplex PCR; in TCRdb, only in-frame clones are kept and a portion is missing. The sample has under 80,000 clones; roughly 95% are singletons. The chain combines TRBV6-5 with TRBJ2-1; 7 bases are a match to TRBD1. This sequence was found in a woman aged 18 to 35 in good health and CMV-seropositive. The sample taken for sequencing was PBMCs. The CDR3 nucleotides read TGTGCCAGCAGTTACTCGCCGACAGGGTACAATGAGCAGTTCTTC. This gives the protein CASSYSPTGYNEQFF.